The rows below give T cell receptor beta chains drawn from one sample of a study of OX40 agonist ivuxolimab in advanced cancers. TCRdb keeps only in-frame clones here, not all; method: immunoSEQ multiplex PCR. The sample contains 80,000 to 100,000 clones, roughly 93% of which appear only once. The specimen comprised CD4+ or CD8+ T cells sorted from blood, sampled in a trial of the OX40 agonist ivuxolimab. Every receptor here comes from an adult with an advanced solid tumor such as melanoma, head and neck, liver or kidney cancer. Both conserved end residues are trimmed from each CDR3. Each record gives: V gene, clone size, CDR3 length, CDR3 protein. Rows give clone size only sometimes, using once, few, many, or a class for an expanded clone.

v_call: TRBV19
clone_size: few
cdr3_length: 11
cdr3_aa: ASSIWGIQPQH

v_call: TRBV6-6
clone_size: .
cdr3_length: 13
cdr3_aa: ASRRTSGSINEQF

v_call: TRBV28
clone_size: .
cdr3_length: 13
cdr3_aa: ASSLERISGNTIY

v_call: TRBV30
clone_size: once
cdr3_length: 12
cdr3_aa: AWGTGTGGYGYT

v_call: TRBV12-5
clone_size: once
cdr3_length: 15
cdr3_aa: ASGFRQGVFCNQPQH

v_call: TRBV9
clone_size: .
cdr3_length: 11
cdr3_aa: ASSTMDWEEQF

v_call: TRBV20-1
clone_size: .
cdr3_length: 9
cdr3_aa: SASPTDTQY

v_call: TRBV5-5
clone_size: .
cdr3_length: 14
cdr3_aa: ASSPGTDYSNQPQH

v_call: TRBV7-9
clone_size: .
cdr3_length: 13
cdr3_aa: ASSERGGPYQPQH

v_call: TRBV6-5
clone_size: .
cdr3_length: 12
cdr3_aa: ASKKSVSGNTIY

v_call: TRBV7-9
clone_size: .
cdr3_length: 12
cdr3_aa: ASSFAAGLYGYT

v_call: TRBV6-5
clone_size: .
cdr3_length: 11
cdr3_aa: ASCPRVATEAF

v_call: TRBV7-8
clone_size: once
cdr3_length: 14
cdr3_aa: ASSFGTSGSYNEQF

v_call: TRBV2
clone_size: .
cdr3_length: 11
cdr3_aa: ASSMGGGYEQY

v_call: TRBV30
clone_size: .
cdr3_length: 11
cdr3_aa: AWSFRVIGGQF

v_call: TRBV29-1
clone_size: .
cdr3_length: 14
cdr3_aa: SVVLGAGGSYEKLF

v_call: TRBV9
clone_size: once
cdr3_length: 15
cdr3_aa: ASSVGGLSGESSPLH

v_call: TRBV5-1
clone_size: .
cdr3_length: 11
cdr3_aa: ASSLAGIYGYT

v_call: TRBV18
clone_size: .
cdr3_length: 13
cdr3_aa: ASSPNGGRYNEQF

v_call: TRBV28
clone_size: .
cdr3_length: 10
cdr3_aa: ASSPPHQPQH

v_call: TRBV6-6
clone_size: .
cdr3_length: 12
cdr3_aa: ASSYSLLNSPLH

v_call: TRBV30
clone_size: .
cdr3_length: 11
cdr3_aa: AWTNAFRNTIY

v_call: TRBV9
clone_size: .
cdr3_length: 17
cdr3_aa: ASSAPTGDTRHSNQPQH

v_call: TRBV28
clone_size: .
cdr3_length: 13
cdr3_aa: ASSGAPRRGYEQY

v_call: TRBV2
clone_size: .
cdr3_length: 13
cdr3_aa: ASRKRGLYTDTQY

v_call: TRBV4-3
clone_size: .
cdr3_length: 10
cdr3_aa: ASSLGTVSYT

v_call: TRBV15
clone_size: .
cdr3_length: 14
cdr3_aa: ATSRVTSLIADTQY

v_call: TRBV19
clone_size: .
cdr3_length: 13
cdr3_aa: ASARTATTQWEQF

v_call: TRBV9
clone_size: .
cdr3_length: 12
cdr3_aa: ASSVDRSDQPQH

v_call: TRBV2
clone_size: .
cdr3_length: 18
cdr3_aa: ASSEYGVAGASSGANVLT

v_call: TRBV6-6
clone_size: .
cdr3_length: 10
cdr3_aa: ASSWPEETQY

v_call: TRBV5-6
clone_size: .
cdr3_length: 14
cdr3_aa: ASSLDSSLLYDTQY

v_call: TRBV9
clone_size: .
cdr3_length: 11
cdr3_aa: ASRDSRTGELF

v_call: TRBV5-1
clone_size: .
cdr3_length: 14
cdr3_aa: ASSPTGTSGGNEQF

v_call: TRBV5-5
clone_size: .
cdr3_length: 17
cdr3_aa: ASSRRGAQGFGSYNEQF

v_call: TRBV6-1
clone_size: .
cdr3_length: 13
cdr3_aa: ASVGGRAVYNEQF

v_call: TRBV7-9
clone_size: .
cdr3_length: 14
cdr3_aa: ASSSTTGQAHTEAF

v_call: TRBV7-3
clone_size: .
cdr3_length: 11
cdr3_aa: ASSLISGDEQY

v_call: TRBV6-1
clone_size: .
cdr3_length: 13
cdr3_aa: ASSETQGYRDGYT

v_call: TRBV7-9
clone_size: .
cdr3_length: 13
cdr3_aa: ASSSGQTGAGELF

v_call: TRBV2
clone_size: .
cdr3_length: 13
cdr3_aa: ASSRDRSSNQPQH